The source of this T cell receptor beta chain is a study of T cell changes during pregnancy in multiple sclerosis. Germline CDR1 is LNHNV and CDR2 is YYDKDF (reference sequence). V gave up 0 bases and J gave up 1 base, with 21 bases separating them. This CDR3 comprises 19 residues. Generated by immunoSEQ multiplex PCR, the TCRdb table keeps only in-frame clones and is missing some. This table holds approximately 99,000 clones, around 93% found once. The rearrangement joins TRBV15 to TRBJ2-5; possible D gene TRBD2, 7 bases. The source of this sequence is a female donor with multiple sclerosis, enrolled in a pregnancy study. The source material was peripheral blood, sampled after pregnancy. The CDR3 spells CATSRERGGGGRVQETQYF. CDR3 DNA: TGTGCCACCAGCAGAGAAAGGGGAGGGGGAGGTAGGGTCCAAGAGACCCAGTACTTC.